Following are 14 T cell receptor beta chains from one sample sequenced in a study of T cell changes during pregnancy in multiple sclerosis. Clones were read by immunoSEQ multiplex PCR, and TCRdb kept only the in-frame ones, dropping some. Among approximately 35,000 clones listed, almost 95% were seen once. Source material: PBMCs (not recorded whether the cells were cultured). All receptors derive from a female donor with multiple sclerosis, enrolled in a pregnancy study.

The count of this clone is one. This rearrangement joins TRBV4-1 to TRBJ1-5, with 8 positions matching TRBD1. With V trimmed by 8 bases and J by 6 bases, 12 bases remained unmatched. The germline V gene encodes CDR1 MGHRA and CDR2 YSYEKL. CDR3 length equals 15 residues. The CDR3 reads CASGQGPILSQPQHF. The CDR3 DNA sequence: TGCGCCAGCGGACAGGGTCCCATCCTTAGTCAGCCCCAGCATTTT.

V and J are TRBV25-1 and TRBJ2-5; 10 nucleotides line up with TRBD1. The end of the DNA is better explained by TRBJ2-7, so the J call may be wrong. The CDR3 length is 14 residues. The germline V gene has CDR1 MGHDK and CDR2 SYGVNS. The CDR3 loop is CASSDVGQGGEQYF. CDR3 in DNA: TGTGCCAGCAGTGATGTTGGACAGGGGGGCGAGCAGTACTTC.

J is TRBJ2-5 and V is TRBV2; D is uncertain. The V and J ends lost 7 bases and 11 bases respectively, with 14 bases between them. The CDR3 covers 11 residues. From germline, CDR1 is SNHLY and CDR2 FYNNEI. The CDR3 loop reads CASILTSIQYF. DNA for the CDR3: TGTGCCAGCATCCTTACTTCAATACAGTACTTC.

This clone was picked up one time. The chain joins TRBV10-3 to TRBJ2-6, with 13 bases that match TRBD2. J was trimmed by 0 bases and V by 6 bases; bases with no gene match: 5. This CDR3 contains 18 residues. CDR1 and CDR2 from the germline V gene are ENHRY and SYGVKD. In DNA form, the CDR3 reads TGTGCCATCAGCGGGACTAGCGGGACAGGCTCTGGGGCCAACGTCCTGACTTTC. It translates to CAISGTSGTGSGANVLTF.

The CDR3 loop reads CASSERRSSYEQYF. The CDR3 nucleotides read TGCGCCAGCAGTGAAAGGAGAAGCTCCTACGAGCAGTACTTC. The V call is TRBV10-1, the J call TRBJ2-7, with D uncertain. The germline V and J ends were trimmed by 3 bases and 0 bases, with 9 bases remaining between them. The CDR3 loop spans 14 amino acids. The V gene's germline CDR1 is WNHNN and CDR2 SYGVQD (reference sequence).

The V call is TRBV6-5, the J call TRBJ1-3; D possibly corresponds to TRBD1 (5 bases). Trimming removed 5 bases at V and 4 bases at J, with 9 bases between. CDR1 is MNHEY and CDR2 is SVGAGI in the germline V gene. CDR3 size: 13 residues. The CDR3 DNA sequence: TGTGCCAGCAGTCCGGGACGCGGAAACACCATATATTTT. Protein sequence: CASSPGRGNTIYF.

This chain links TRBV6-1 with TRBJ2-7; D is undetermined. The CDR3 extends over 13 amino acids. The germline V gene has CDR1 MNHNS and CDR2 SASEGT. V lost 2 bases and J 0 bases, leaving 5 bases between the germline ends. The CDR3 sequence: CASSEYYSYEQYF. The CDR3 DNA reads TGTGCCAGCAGTGAATACTACTCCTACGAGCAGTACTTC.

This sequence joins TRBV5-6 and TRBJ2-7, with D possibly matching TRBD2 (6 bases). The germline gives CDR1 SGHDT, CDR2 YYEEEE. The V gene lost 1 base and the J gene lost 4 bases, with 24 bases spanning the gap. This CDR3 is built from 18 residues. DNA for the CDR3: TGTGCCAGCAGCTTGAACGGGATCCGGGACTGGGGCCTATACGAGCAGTACTTC. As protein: CASSLNGIRDWGLYEQYF.

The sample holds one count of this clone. DNA for the CDR3: TGTGCCAGCAGCTTCCCGGGAGACGAGCAGTACTTC. Translated, it gives CASSFPGDEQYF. The chain couples TRBV7-6 to TRBJ2-7, with D perhaps matching TRBD2 (6 bases). The length of the CDR3 is 12 residues. V was trimmed by 3 bases and J by 5 bases, leaving 8 bases between them. The V gene's germline CDR1 is SGHVS and CDR2 FNYEAQ.

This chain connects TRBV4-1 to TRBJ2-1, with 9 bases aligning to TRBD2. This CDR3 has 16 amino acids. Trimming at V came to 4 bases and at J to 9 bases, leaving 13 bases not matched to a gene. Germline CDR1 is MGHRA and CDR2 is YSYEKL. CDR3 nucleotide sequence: TGCGCCAGCAGCCTCGGGACTAGCCGGGGCATGCCTGAGCAGTTCTTC. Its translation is CASSLGTSRGMPEQFF.

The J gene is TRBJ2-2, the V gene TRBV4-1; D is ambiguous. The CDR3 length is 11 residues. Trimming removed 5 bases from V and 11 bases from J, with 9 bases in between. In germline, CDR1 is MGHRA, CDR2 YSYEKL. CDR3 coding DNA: TGCGCCAGCAGCTCTCGAAGAGAGCTGTTTTTT. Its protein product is CASSSRRELFF.

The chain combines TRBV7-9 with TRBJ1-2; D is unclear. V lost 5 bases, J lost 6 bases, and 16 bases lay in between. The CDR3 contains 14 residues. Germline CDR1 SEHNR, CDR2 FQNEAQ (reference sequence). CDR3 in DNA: TGTGCCAGCAGCCCGGACGATGACTGGCATGGCTACACCTTC. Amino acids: CASSPDDDWHGYTF.

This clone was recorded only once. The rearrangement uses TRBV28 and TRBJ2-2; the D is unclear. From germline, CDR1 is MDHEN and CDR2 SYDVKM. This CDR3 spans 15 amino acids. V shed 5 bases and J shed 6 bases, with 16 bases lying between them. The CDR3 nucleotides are TGTGCCAGCAGTGAAGAGAAGGAGAATCCCGGGGAGCTGTTTTTT. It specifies CASSEEKENPGELFF.

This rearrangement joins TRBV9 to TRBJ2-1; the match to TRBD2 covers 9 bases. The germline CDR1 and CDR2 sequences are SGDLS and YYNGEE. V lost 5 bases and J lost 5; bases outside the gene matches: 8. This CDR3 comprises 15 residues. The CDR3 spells CASRGSSGTNNEQFF. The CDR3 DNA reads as TGTGCCAGCAGGGGTTCTAGCGGGACTAACAATGAGCAGTTCTTC. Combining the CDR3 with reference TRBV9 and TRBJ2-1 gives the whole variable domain DSGVTQTPKHLITATGQRVTLRCSPRSGDLSVYWYQQSLDQGLQFLIQYYNGEERAKGNILERFSAQQFPDLHSELNLSSLELGDSALYFCASRGSSGTNNEQFFGPGTRLTVL.